Given below is one T cell receptor (beta chain) in context. Trimming stripped 3 bases from V and 0 bases from J, with 5 bases between. Germline values: CDR1 LNHDA, CDR2 SQIVND (reference sequence). This CDR3 is 13 amino acids long. The data stem from a study of blood T cell repertoires in COVID-19. TCRdb keeps only in-frame clones here, not all; method: immunoSEQ multiplex PCR. The sample includes a few hundred thousand clones, roughly 90% of them seen just once. Sequenced sample: peripheral blood. The chain is built from TRBV19 and TRBJ1-1; the D is unclear. This sequence was found in a woman aged 55-69 years with acute or convalescent COVID-19. CDR3 sequence reads: CASSINMNTEAFF. The CDR3 DNA is TGTGCCAGTAGTATCAACATGAACACTGAAGCTTTCTTT.